This entry features one TCR beta chain sequence. The antigen is unknown. This sample is part of a study of human T cells and chemical hapten exposure. Study in general: Throughout the approximately 24-week study, diphenylcyclopropenone was applied weekly to the patients' scalps.

Findings of the study overall: PT1 expanded TCR counts correlated positively with patch test score.

The CDR3 consists of 16 residues. Germline V gene lookup returns CDR1 SEHNR and CDR2 FQNEAQ (reference sequence). The V gene end was trimmed by 5 bases and the J gene end by 14 bases; junction bases not matched to a gene: 15. Individual cDNA molecules (in the library) carried attached unique molecular identifiers. From the RACE reads, TCRdb called clonotypes with MiXCR, one entry per CDR3 protein. Of more than 110,000 distinct CDR3 sequences in the sample, over 9.5% are singletons; the top ten hold more than 1.1%. As to time point: patch test 2, 6 weeks after DPC sensitization. Treatment indicated: therapeutic diphenylcyclopropenone sensitization with weekly scalp DPC. Before extraction, the whole blood was not fractionated, and total RNA was taken from it.

Sequenced material: whole blood, taken in connection with sensitization to the hapten diphenylcyclopropenone (DPC). This TCR came from a woman between 50 and 59 years old with alopecia areata. Some clones in this sample may be carry-over from other donors' samples. This chain joins TRBV7-9 and TRBJ2-1; 13 nucleotides match TRBD2. CDR3 residues: CASSTSGGTSGIAEFF. For the CDR3, the DNA is TGTGCCAGCAGCACTAGCGGGGGGACTAGCGGGATTGCGGAGTTCTTC.